Listed below are T cell receptor beta chains from one sample, sequenced in a study of patients and donors after allogeneic stem cell transplantation. MiXCR, applied by TCRdb to the RT-PCR reads, yields one record per CDR3 protein. The sample shows about 7,100 distinct CDR3 sequences, over 9.5% of them seen only once. What was sequenced was blood, either unsorted or a sorted T cell fraction (not recorded which). These receptor sequences come from a human donor who was either an allogeneic HSCT recipient or a stem cell or donor lymphocyte infusion donor (not recorded which). It is not recorded whose cells these are; they may come from a transplant donor. CDR3s include the opening cysteine and the closing phenylalanine or tryptophan. Each record gives: clone size, D gene, J gene, V gene, CDR3 protein, CDR3 DNA. D genes are given only for firm matches. Not every row has a clone size; where given, it reads once, few, many or a size class.

size: NA
D: NA
J: TRBJ2-7
V: TRBV2
CDR3: CASSEDRLYEQYF
DNA: TGTGCCAGCAGTGAAGACAGGCTCTACGAGCAGTACTTC

size: NA
D: NA
J: TRBJ2-7
V: TRBV15
CDR3: CATSRGQGLSEQYF
DNA: TGTGCCACCAGCAGAGGGCAGGGTCTCTCCGAGCAGTACTTC

size: NA
D: TRBD1
J: TRBJ2-1
V: TRBV11-1
CDR3: CASSLPRQGPSSSYNEQFF
DNA: TGTGCCAGCAGCTTACCGAGACAGGGCCCTTCGAGCTCCTACAATGAGCAGTTCTTC

size: NA
D: TRBD1
J: TRBJ1-1
V: TRBV18
CDR3: CASSPNRLGTGGTEAFF
DNA: TGTGCCAGCTCACCAAATCGCCTCGGGACAGGGGGCACTGAAGCTTTCTTT

size: few
D: TRBD1
J: TRBJ2-4
V: TRBV28
CDR3: CASSPAGTGGSIAKNIQYF
DNA: TGTGCCAGCAGCCCTGCCGGGACAGGGGGGTCTATCGCCAAAAACATTCAGTACTTC

size: few
D: NA
J: TRBJ2-1
V: TRBV4-3
CDR3: CASSQQSSYNEQFF
DNA: TGCGCCAGCAGCCAACAGAGCTCCTACAATGAGCAGTTCTTC

size: few
D: TRBD1
J: TRBJ1-2
V: TRBV5-6
CDR3: CASSTGAWYGYTF
DNA: TGTGCCAGCAGCACAGGGGCCTGGTATGGCTACACCTTC

size: medium-sized
D: TRBD2
J: TRBJ2-2
V: TRBV24-1
CDR3: CATSDPDSGEDTGELFF
DNA: TGTGCCACCAGTGACCCAGATAGCGGGGAAGACACCGGGGAGCTGTTTTTT

size: NA
D: NA
J: TRBJ1-2
V: TRBV7-9
CDR3: CASSSTGLTVLYGYTF
DNA: TGTGCCAGCAGCTCGACCGGCCTGACAGTATTATATGGCTACACCTTC

size: NA
D: NA
J: TRBJ2-3
V: TRBV4-3
CDR3: CASSQDTGALSDTQYF
DNA: TGCGCCAGCAGCCAAGATACGGGAGCGCTATCAGATACGCAGTATTTT

size: medium-sized
D: NA
J: TRBJ1-2
V: TRBV25-1
CDR3: CASSPHDGENYGYTF
DNA: TGTGCCAGCAGTCCACACGACGGGGAAAACTATGGCTACACCTTC

size: many
D: NA
J: TRBJ1-1
V: TRBV7-9
CDR3: CASSTDTEAFF
DNA: TGTGCCAGCAGCACAGACACTGAAGCTTTCTTT

size: many
D: NA
J: TRBJ1-4
V: TRBV7-9
CDR3: CASSLSLAEAEKLFF
DNA: TGTGCCAGCAGCTTATCTCTCGCGGAGGCGGAAAAACTGTTTTTT

size: few
D: TRBD1
J: TRBJ2-3
V: TRBV7-9
CDR3: CASSPWSGTVLTDTQYF
DNA: TGTGCCAGCAGCCCCTGGAGTGGGACAGTGCTCACAGATACGCAGTATTTT

size: NA
D: TRBD1
J: TRBJ2-5
V: TRBV2
CDR3: CASRDWDRRGQETQYF
DNA: TGTGCCAGCAGGGACTGGGACAGGAGGGGACAAGAGACCCAGTACTTC

size: NA
D: TRBD1
J: TRBJ1-2
V: TRBV10-3
CDR3: CAISEGAGSYGYTF
DNA: TGTGCCATCTCCGAGGGGGCGGGGTCTTATGGCTACACCTTC

size: many
D: NA
J: TRBJ1-1
V: TRBV5-6
CDR3: CASSAFTEAFF
DNA: TGTGCCAGCAGCGCATTCACTGAAGCTTTCTTT

size: few
D: NA
J: TRBJ1-6
V: TRBV7-9
CDR3: CASSVQARNSPLHF
DNA: TGTGCCAGCAGTGTACAGGCCCGGAATTCACCCCTCCACTTT

size: medium-sized
D: NA
J: TRBJ1-4
V: TRBV24-1
CDR3: CATSDLQYRLATNEKLFF
DNA: TGTGCCACCAGTGATTTGCAGTACAGATTAGCAACTAATGAAAAACTGTTTTTT

size: NA
D: NA
J: TRBJ2-5
V: TRBV9
CDR3: CASSSIVGHGETRYF
DNA: TGTGCCAGCAGCTCCATAGTGGGTCACGGGGAGACCCGGTACTTC

size: NA
D: NA
J: TRBJ2-7
V: TRBV3-1
CDR3: CASSQVYRDMSSYEQYF
DNA: TGTGCCAGCAGCCAAGTTTACCGGGACATGAGCTCCTACGAGCAGTACTTC

size: many
D: NA
J: TRBJ2-1
V: TRBV6-5
CDR3: CASSYGILVGEDYNEQFF
DNA: TGTGCCAGCAGTTACGGAATTTTGGTGGGAGAGGACTACAATGAGCAGTTCTTC

size: NA
D: NA
J: TRBJ1-5
V: TRBV7-9
CDR3: CASSSNRAPSQPQHF
DNA: TGTGCCAGCAGCTCGAACAGGGCCCCCAGTCAGCCCCAGCATTTT

size: many
D: TRBD1
J: TRBJ1-5
V: TRBV30
CDR3: CAWMTGNNQPQHF
DNA: TGTGCCTGGATGACAGGGAACAATCAGCCCCAGCATTTT

size: few
D: TRBD1
J: TRBJ1-2
V: TRBV7-9
CDR3: CASSYRGLPYGYTF
DNA: TGTGCCAGCAGTTACAGGGGCCTGCCCTATGGCTACACCTTC

size: many
D: NA
J: TRBJ1-2
V: TRBV3-1
CDR3: CASSQDATAYGYTF
DNA: TGTGCCAGCAGCCAAGATGCAACAGCCTATGGCTACACCTTC

size: NA
D: NA
J: TRBJ2-2
V: TRBV18
CDR3: CASSPSGGTDTGELFF
DNA: TGTGCCAGCTCACCATCCGGGGGGACAGACACCGGGGAGCTGTTTTTT

size: NA
D: TRBD2
J: TRBJ2-5
V: TRBV6-2/TRBV6-3
CDR3: CASRIGTSGDPQETQYF
DNA: TGTGCCAGCAGAATTGGGACTAGCGGGGACCCCCAAGAGACCCAGTACTTC

size: NA
D: NA
J: TRBJ2-6
V: TRBV3-1
CDR3: CASSPAGGGVLTF
DNA: TGTGCCAGCAGCCCCGCTGGGGGTGGCGTCCTGACTTTC

size: many
D: NA
J: TRBJ2-5
V: TRBV7-9
CDR3: CASSLVGREETQYF
DNA: TGTGCCAGCAGCTTAGTTGGCAGGGAAGAGACCCAGTACTTC

size: few
D: NA
J: TRBJ1-6
V: TRBV5-5
CDR3: CASSWGVARVTSPLHF
DNA: TGTGCCAGCAGCTGGGGGGTGGCTAGGGTCACATCACCCCTCCACTTT

size: NA
D: TRBD1
J: TRBJ2-7
V: TRBV9
CDR3: CASSTRQGADEQYF
DNA: TGTGCCAGCAGCACCCGACAGGGGGCAGACGAGCAGTACTTC